This entry is about one TCR beta chain. The antigen is unknown. The sample originates from a study of T cell responses to AZD1222 COVID-19 vaccine. The protocol was immunoSEQ multiplex PCR, while the TCRdb copy is restricted to in-frame clones and leaves out a portion. In the table there are about 120,000 clones, about 88% of which are singletons. It was second doses at about 4 or about 12 weeks that were pooled. The CDR3 runs to 17 residues. V shed 5 bases and J shed 2 bases, with 16 bases lying between them. From germline, CDR1 is SGHNT and CDR2 YENEEA. General study findings and limits: Donor demographics were predominantly white British with a female majority; clonal diversity may be underestimated. Across spike, vaccine-associated CD4 TCRs were found, dominant at 160-218 and 743-854.

The sequenced sample was peripheral blood, obtained 28 days after the second AZD1222 dose. This chain joins TRBV11-3 and TRBJ2-6; D is perhaps TRBD2 (5 bases). The TCR sequence derives from an adult who received the AZD1222 COVID-19 vaccine. The CDR3 reads CASSEGLLAPGANVLTF. CDR3 in DNA: TGTGCCAGCAGCGAGGGTCTCCTGGCCCCTGGGGCCAACGTCCTGACTTTC.